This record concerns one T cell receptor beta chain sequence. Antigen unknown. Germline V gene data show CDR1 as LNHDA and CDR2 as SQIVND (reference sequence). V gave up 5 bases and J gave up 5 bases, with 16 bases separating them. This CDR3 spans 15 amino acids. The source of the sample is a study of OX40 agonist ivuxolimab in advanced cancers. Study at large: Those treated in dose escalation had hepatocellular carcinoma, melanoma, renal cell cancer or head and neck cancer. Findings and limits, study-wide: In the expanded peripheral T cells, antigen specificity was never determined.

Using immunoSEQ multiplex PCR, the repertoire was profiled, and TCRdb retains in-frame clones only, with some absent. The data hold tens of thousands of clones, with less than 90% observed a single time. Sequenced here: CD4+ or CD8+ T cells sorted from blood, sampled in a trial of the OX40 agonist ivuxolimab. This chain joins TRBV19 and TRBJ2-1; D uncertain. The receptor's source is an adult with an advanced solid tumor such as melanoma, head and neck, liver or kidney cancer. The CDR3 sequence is CASSPYRYTDNEQFF. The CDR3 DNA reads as TGTGCCAGTAGTCCTTACCGTTACACCGACAATGAGCAGTTCTTC.